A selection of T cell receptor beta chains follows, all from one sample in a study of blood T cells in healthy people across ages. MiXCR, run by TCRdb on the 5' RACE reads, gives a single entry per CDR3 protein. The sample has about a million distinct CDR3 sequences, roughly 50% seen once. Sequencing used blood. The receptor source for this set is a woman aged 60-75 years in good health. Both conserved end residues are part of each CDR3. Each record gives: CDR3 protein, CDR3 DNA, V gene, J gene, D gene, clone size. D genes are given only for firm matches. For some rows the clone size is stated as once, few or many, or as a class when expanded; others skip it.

CDR3aa: CSVALAGGLNEQYF; CDR3nt: TGCAGCGTTGCCTTAGCGGGAGGGCTGAACGAGCAGTACTTC; v_gene: TRBV29-1; j_gene: TRBJ2-7; d_gene: TRBD2; abundance: many
CDR3aa: CASSRLAGVIDEQFF; CDR3nt: TGTGCCAGCAGTCGACTAGCGGGAGTAATAGATGAGCAGTTCTTC; v_gene: TRBV7-3; j_gene: TRBJ2-1; d_gene: TRBD2; abundance: NA
CDR3aa: CASSWAGYEQFF; CDR3nt: TGTGCCAGCTCATGGGCCGGCTACGAGCAGTTCTTC; v_gene: TRBV18; j_gene: TRBJ2-1; d_gene: NA; abundance: NA
CDR3aa: CASTLAGGRETQYF; CDR3nt: TGTGCCAGCACCCTAGCGGGAGGACGAGAGACCCAGTACTTC; v_gene: TRBV7-2; j_gene: TRBJ2-5; d_gene: TRBD2; abundance: few
CDR3aa: CASSLTPGESSYNEQFF; CDR3nt: TGCGCCAGCAGCCTGACCCCGGGGGAGTCCTCCTACAATGAGCAGTTCTTC; v_gene: TRBV4-3; j_gene: TRBJ2-1; d_gene: NA; abundance: NA
CDR3aa: CASSTARETQYF; CDR3nt: TGTGCCAGCTCGACCGCTAGAGAGACCCAGTACTTC; v_gene: TRBV18; j_gene: TRBJ2-5; d_gene: NA; abundance: NA
CDR3aa: CASSFSGLAGVFEEQYF; CDR3nt: TGTGCCAGCAGCTTCTCCGGACTAGCGGGAGTATTTGAAGAGCAGTACTTC; v_gene: TRBV7-9; j_gene: TRBJ2-5; d_gene: TRBD2; abundance: few
CDR3aa: CASSLPDGLAEETQYF; CDR3nt: TGTGCCAGCAGCTTACCTGACGGACTAGCGGAAGAGACCCAGTACTTC; v_gene: TRBV7-8; j_gene: TRBJ2-5; d_gene: TRBD2; abundance: NA
CDR3aa: CATSRDFGNEQFF; CDR3nt: TGTGCCACCAGCAGAGATTTCGGGAATGAGCAGTTCTTC; v_gene: TRBV15; j_gene: TRBJ2-1; d_gene: NA; abundance: NA
CDR3aa: CASSQDRSGTLYEQYF; CDR3nt: TGTGCCAGCAGCCAAGATAGGAGCGGGACCCTCTACGAGCAGTACTTC; v_gene: TRBV4-2; j_gene: TRBJ2-7; d_gene: TRBD2; abundance: few
CDR3aa: CASSFDSYSTDTQYF; CDR3nt: TGTGCCAGCAGCTTCGACAGCTATAGCACAGATACGCAGTATTTT; v_gene: TRBV7-2; j_gene: TRBJ2-3; d_gene: NA; abundance: few
CDR3aa: CAFSAKGQGYEQYF; CDR3nt: TGTGCCTTCAGTGCCAAAGGACAGGGCTACGAGCAGTACTTC; v_gene: TRBV10-3; j_gene: TRBJ2-7; d_gene: TRBD1; abundance: NA
CDR3aa: CASSLEGRGPPNTGELFF; CDR3nt: TGTGCCAGCAGCTTAGAGGGCAGGGGACCTCCGAACACCGGGGAGCTGTTTTTT; v_gene: TRBV7-2; j_gene: TRBJ2-2; d_gene: NA; abundance: few
CDR3aa: CASSIATSGSRGYEQYF; CDR3nt: TGTGCCAGCAGCATTGCGACTAGCGGGAGCAGAGGATACGAGCAGTACTTC; v_gene: TRBV11-2; j_gene: TRBJ2-7; d_gene: TRBD2; abundance: NA
CDR3aa: CASSPWDNGYEQYF; CDR3nt: TGTGCCAGCAGCCCATGGGACAATGGATACGAGCAGTACTTC; v_gene: TRBV11-2; j_gene: TRBJ2-7; d_gene: NA; abundance: few
CDR3aa: CASSRGRAQETQYF; CDR3nt: TGTGCCAGCAGCCGGGGCCGGGCACAAGAGACCCAGTACTTC; v_gene: TRBV12-3/TRBV12-4; j_gene: TRBJ2-5; d_gene: NA; abundance: few
CDR3aa: CSGQFSGLGYTF; CDR3nt: TGCAGCGGACAATTCTCAGGGCTTGGCTACACCTTC; v_gene: TRBV29-1; j_gene: TRBJ1-2; d_gene: NA; abundance: NA
CDR3aa: CSSYSTSSRTTQYF; CDR3nt: TGCAGCAGCTATTCGACTAGCAGCCGCACGACGCAGTATTTT; v_gene: TRBV20-1; j_gene: TRBJ2-3; d_gene: TRBD2; abundance: NA
CDR3aa: CASMEGVVGEQYF; CDR3nt: TGTGCCAGCATGGAAGGCGTCGTCGGGGAGCAGTACTTC; v_gene: TRBV6-1; j_gene: TRBJ2-5; d_gene: NA; abundance: NA
CDR3aa: CASSPRSLAGEKETQYF; CDR3nt: TGTGCCAGTAGTCCACGAAGCCTAGCGGGAGAGAAGGAGACCCAGTACTTC; v_gene: TRBV19; j_gene: TRBJ2-5; d_gene: TRBD2; abundance: NA
CDR3aa: CASTQTGLGIANEKLFF; CDR3nt: TGCGCCAGCACCCAGACAGGGCTAGGGATAGCTAATGAAAAACTGTTTTTT; v_gene: TRBV4-1; j_gene: TRBJ1-4; d_gene: TRBD1; abundance: NA
CDR3aa: CASSYAEGAEQFF; CDR3nt: TGTGCCAGCAGTTACGCAGAAGGAGCTGAGCAGTTCTTC; v_gene: TRBV6-5; j_gene: TRBJ2-1; d_gene: NA; abundance: few
CDR3aa: CASSSGVAGYTF; CDR3nt: TGTGCCAGTAGCTCCGGAGTAGCTGGCTACACCTTC; v_gene: TRBV7-9; j_gene: TRBJ1-2; d_gene: NA; abundance: few
CDR3aa: CASSQLMTGSRQYF; CDR3nt: TGTGCCAGCAGCCAACTGATGACAGGGTCGAGGCAGTACTTC; v_gene: TRBV3-1; j_gene: TRBJ2-5; d_gene: TRBD1; abundance: NA
CDR3aa: CASSPPGTYGNIQYF; CDR3nt: TGTGCCAGCAGTCCACCAGGAACCTATGGGAACATTCAGTACTTC; v_gene: TRBV28; j_gene: TRBJ2-4; d_gene: NA; abundance: NA
CDR3aa: CASSFGGRPGETQYF; CDR3nt: TGTGCCAGCAGCTTTGGCGGGAGGCCGGGAGAGACCCAGTACTTC; v_gene: TRBV7-3; j_gene: TRBJ2-5; d_gene: TRBD2; abundance: NA